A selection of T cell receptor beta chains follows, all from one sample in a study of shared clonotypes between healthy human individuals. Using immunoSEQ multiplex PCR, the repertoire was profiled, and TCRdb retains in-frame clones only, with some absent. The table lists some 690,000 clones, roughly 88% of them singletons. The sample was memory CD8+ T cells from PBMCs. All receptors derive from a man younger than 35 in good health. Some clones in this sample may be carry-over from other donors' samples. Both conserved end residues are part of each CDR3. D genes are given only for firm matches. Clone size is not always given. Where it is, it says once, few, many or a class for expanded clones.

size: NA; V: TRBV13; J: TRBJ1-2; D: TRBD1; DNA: TGTGCCAGCAGCTTATGGGGGGACAGATATGGCTACACCTTC; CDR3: CASSLWGDRYGYTF
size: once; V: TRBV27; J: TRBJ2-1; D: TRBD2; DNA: TGTGCCAGCAGTTCTTCTCGCGTGACTAGCGGAACCTACAATGAGCAGTTCTTC; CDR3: CASSSSRVTSGTYNEQFF
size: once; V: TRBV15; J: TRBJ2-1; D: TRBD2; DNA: TGTGCCATCTCTAGCGGGGTTAACAATGAGCAGTTCTTC; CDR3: CAISSGVNNEQFF
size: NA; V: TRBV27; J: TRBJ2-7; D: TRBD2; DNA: TGTGCCAGCAGCCCTCTGGGGACTAGCGGAACCTACGAGCAGTACTTC; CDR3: CASSPLGTSGTYEQYF
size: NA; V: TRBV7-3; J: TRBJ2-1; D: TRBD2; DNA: TGTGCCAGCAGCTTAACCCCCCGGGAGGGCTACAATGAGCAGTTCTTC; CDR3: CASSLTPREGYNEQFF
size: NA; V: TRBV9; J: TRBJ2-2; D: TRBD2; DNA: TGTGCCAGCGGGGCGGGAGTTGTCGGGGAGCTGTTTTTT; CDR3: CASGAGVVGELFF
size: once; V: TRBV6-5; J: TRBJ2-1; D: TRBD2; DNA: TGTGCCAGCAGTTACATTGGCGGGAGGGAGCAGTTCTTC; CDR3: CASSYIGGREQFF
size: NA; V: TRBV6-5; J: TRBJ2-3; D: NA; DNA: TGTGCCAGCAGTTACTCCGGCACAGATACGCAGTATTTT; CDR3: CASSYSGTDTQYF
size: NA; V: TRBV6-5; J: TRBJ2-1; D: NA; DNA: TGTGCCAGCAGTTACGGTGTGATGAGCTCCTACAATGAGCAGTTCTTC; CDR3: CASSYGVMSSYNEQFF
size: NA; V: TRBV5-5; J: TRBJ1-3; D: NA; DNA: TGTGCCAGCAGGCGGGACGGACAGATCTCTGGAAACACCATATATTTT; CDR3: CASRRDGQISGNTIYF
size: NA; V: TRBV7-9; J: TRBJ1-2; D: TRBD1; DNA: TGTGCCAGCAGCTCCCCGACAGGGGTTGGAGGCTACACCTTC; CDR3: CASSSPTGVGGYTF
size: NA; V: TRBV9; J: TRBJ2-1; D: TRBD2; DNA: TGTGCCAGCAGCGTAGTAGCGGGAGGATCTTCCTCCTACAATGAGCAGTTCTTC; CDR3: CASSVVAGGSSSYNEQFF
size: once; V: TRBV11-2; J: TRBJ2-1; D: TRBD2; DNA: TGTGCCAGCAGCCCCGGGACTAGCGGATACAATGAGCAGTTCTTC; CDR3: CASSPGTSGYNEQFF
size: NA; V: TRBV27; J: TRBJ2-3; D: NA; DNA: TGTGCCAGCAGTTTATCAAGCCGGACAGATACGCAGTATTTT; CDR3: CASSLSSRTDTQYF
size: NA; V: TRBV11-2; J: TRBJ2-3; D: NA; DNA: TGTGCCAGCAGCTTAGGCGGGACATCTATAGATACGCAGTATTTT; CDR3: CASSLGGTSIDTQYF
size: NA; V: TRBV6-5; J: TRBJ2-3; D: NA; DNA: TGTGCCAGCAGTTTACAGGGATTCACAGATACGCAGTATTTT; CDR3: CASSLQGFTDTQYF
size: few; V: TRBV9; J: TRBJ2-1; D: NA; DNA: TGTGCCAGCAGCGTAGGTGGGGTCTGGCATGAGCAGTTCTTC; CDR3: CASSVGGVWHEQFF
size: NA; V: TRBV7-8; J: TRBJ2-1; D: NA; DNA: TGTGCCAGCAGCATTACAGGTCTCGAGCAGTTCTTC; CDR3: CASSITGLEQFF